This TCR beta chain was documented in a study of T cells in narcolepsy. Study-level points and caveats: Healthy controls reportedly lacked the autoreactive clonotypes serially found in patients' blood. Comparing one patient's CSF and blood CD4+ clonotypes highlighted HCRT- and TRIB2-specific autoreactive clonotypes.

Concerning this clone itself: Antigen specificity is unknown.

The CDR3 contains 18 residues. With 2 bases removed from V and 0 bases from J, the gap between germline ends came to 14 bases. Libraries were prepared by immunoSEQ multiplex PCR; TCRdb keeps only in-frame clonotypes and omits some of them. This repertoire shows about 35,000 clones, about 90% found once; its top ten account for over 0.65%. The sequence derives from a human donor with narcolepsy. The sample taken for sequencing was CD45RA- memory CD4+ T cells from PBMCs. The J gene is TRBJ2-6, the V gene TRBV23-1; the D is unclear. TRBV23-1 is an ORF, with its function uncertain. The CDR3 sequence: CASSQPRSWTSGANVLTF. CDR3 bases: TGCGCCAGCAGTCAACCTCGCTCTTGGACCTCTGGGGCCAACGTCCTGACTTTC.